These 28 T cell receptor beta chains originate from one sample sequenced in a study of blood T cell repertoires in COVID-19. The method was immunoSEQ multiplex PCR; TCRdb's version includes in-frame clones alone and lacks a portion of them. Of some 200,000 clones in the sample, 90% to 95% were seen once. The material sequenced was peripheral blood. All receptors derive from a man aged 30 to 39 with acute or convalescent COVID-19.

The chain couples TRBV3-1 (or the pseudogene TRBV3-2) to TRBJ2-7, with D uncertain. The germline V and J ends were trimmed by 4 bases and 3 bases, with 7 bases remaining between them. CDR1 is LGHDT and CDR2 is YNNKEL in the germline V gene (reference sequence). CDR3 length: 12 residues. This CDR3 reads CASSRFSYEQYF. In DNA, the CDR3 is TGTGCCAGCAGCCGGTTTAGCTACGAGCAGTACTTC.

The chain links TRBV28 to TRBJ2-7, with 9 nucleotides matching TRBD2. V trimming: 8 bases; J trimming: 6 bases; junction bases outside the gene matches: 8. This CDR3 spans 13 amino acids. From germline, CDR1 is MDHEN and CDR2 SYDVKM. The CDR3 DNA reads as TGTGCCAGCCAAACGGGACTAGCTTTCGAGCAGTACTTC. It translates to CASQTGLAFEQYF.

In DNA form, the CDR3 reads TGTGCCAGCAGCTTACGAGGACAGAACACCGGGGAGCTGTTTTTT. Encoded protein: CASSLRGQNTGELFF. The chain recombines TRBV7-3 with TRBJ2-2; the D gene is possibly TRBD1 (5 bases). The CDR3 is 15 amino acids. The germline CDR1 and CDR2 sequences are SGHTA and FQGTGA. With 2 bases removed from V and 1 base from J, the gap between germline ends came to 8 bases. Filled out from reference TRBV7-3 and TRBJ2-2, the complete variable domain reads GAGVSQTPSNKVTEKGKYVELRCDPISGHTALYWYRQSLGQGPEFLIYFQGTGAADDSGLPNDRFFAVRPEGSVSTLKIQRTERGDSAVYLCASSLRGQNTGELFFGEGSRLTVL.

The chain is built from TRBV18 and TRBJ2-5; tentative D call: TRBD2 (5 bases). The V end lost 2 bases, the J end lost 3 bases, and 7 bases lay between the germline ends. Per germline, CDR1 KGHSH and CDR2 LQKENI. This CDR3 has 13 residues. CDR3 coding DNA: TGTGCCAGCTCACCAGGACTTAAAGAGACCCAGTACTTC. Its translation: CASSPGLKETQYF.

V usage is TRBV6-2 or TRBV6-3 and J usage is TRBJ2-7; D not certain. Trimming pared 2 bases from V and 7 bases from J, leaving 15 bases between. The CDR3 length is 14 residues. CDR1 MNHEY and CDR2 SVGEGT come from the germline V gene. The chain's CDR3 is CASSYPDTLREQYF. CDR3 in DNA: TGTGCCAGCAGTTACCCCGACACTCTTAGGGAGCAGTACTTC.

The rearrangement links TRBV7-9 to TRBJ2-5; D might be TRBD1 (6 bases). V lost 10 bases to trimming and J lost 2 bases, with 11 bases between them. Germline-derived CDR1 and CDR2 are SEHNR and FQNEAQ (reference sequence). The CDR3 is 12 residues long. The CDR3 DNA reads TGTGCCACCGGACAGAGGCAAGAGACCCAGTACTTC. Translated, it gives CATGQRQETQYF.

In DNA, the CDR3 is TGTGCCAGCTCTCGAGGGGGAAAGGGCAATCAGCCCCAGCATTTT. This encodes CASSRGGKGNQPQHF. The V and J genes are TRBV18 and TRBJ1-5, with D perhaps TRBD1 (6 bases). V lost 6 bases, J lost 2 bases, and 14 bases lay in between. The CDR3 runs 15 residues. In germline, CDR1 is KGHSH, CDR2 LQKENI.

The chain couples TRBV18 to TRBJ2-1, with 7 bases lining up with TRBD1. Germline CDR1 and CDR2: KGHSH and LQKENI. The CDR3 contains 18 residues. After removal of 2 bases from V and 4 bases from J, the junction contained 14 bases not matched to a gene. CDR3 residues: CASSPTSRQGYPYNEQFF. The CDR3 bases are TGTGCCAGCTCACCAACCTCTAGACAGGGCTACCCTTACAATGAGCAGTTCTTC.

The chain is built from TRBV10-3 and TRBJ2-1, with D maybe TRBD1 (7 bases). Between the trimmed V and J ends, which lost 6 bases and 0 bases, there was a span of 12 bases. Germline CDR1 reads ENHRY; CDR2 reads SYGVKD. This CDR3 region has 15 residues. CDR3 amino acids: CAIRAGQSSYNEQFF. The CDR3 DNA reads TGTGCCATCAGGGCGGGACAGAGCTCCTACAATGAGCAGTTCTTC.

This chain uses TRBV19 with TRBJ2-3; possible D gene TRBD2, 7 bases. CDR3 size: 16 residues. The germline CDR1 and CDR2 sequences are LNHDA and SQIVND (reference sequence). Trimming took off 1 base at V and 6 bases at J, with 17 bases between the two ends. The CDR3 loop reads CASSIAGGSSKDTQYF. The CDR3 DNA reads TGTGCCAGTAGTATAGCGGGGGGCTCCTCCAAGGATACGCAGTATTTT. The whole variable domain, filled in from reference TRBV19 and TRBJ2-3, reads DGGITQSPKYLFRKEGQNVTLSCEQNLNHDAMYWYRQDPGQGLRLIYYSQIVNDFQKGDIAEGYSVSREKKESFPLTVTSAQKNPTAFYLCASSIAGGSSKDTQYFGPGTRLTVL.

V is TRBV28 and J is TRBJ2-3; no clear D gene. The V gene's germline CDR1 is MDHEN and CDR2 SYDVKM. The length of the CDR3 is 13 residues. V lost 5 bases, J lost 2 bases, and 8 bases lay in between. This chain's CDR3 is CASSSSTTDTQYF. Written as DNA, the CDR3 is TGTGCCAGCAGTAGTAGCACCACAGATACGCAGTATTTT.

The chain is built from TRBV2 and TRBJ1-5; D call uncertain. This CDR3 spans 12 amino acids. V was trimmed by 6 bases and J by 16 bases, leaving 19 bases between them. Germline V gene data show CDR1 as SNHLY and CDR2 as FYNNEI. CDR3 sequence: CASSIVVQQYHF. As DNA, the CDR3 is TGTGCCAGCAGCATCGTCGTACAGCAATACCATTTT.

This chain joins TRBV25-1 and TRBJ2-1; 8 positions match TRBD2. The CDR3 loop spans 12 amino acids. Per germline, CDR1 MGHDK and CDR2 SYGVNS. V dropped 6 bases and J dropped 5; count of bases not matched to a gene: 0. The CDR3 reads CASSGGDNEQFF. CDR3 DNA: TGTGCCAGCAGCGGGGGGGACAATGAGCAGTTCTTC.

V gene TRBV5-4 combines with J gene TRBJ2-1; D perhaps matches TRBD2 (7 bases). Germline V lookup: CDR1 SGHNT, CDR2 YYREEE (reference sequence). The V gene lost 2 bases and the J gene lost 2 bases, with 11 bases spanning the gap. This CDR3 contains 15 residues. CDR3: CASSFGGPTYNEQFF. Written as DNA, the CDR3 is TGTGCCAGCAGCTTCGGGGGGCCCACCTACAATGAGCAGTTCTTC.

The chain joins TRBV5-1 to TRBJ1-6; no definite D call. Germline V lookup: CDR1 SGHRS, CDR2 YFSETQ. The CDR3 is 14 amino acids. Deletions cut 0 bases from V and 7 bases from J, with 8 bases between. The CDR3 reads CASSLAQENSPLHF. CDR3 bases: TGCGCCAGCAGCTTGGCTCAGGAAAATTCACCCCTCCACTTT.

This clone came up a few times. CDR3 nucleotide sequence: TGTGCCAGCAGAACTAGAGGAACCTACAATGAGCAGTTCTTC. It yields the protein CASRTRGTYNEQFF. V is TRBV28 and J is TRBJ2-1; D might be TRBD2 (5 bases). The germline V gene encodes CDR1 MDHEN and CDR2 SYDVKM. CDR3 length equals 14 residues. Trimming took off 6 bases at V and 2 bases at J, with 11 bases between the two ends.

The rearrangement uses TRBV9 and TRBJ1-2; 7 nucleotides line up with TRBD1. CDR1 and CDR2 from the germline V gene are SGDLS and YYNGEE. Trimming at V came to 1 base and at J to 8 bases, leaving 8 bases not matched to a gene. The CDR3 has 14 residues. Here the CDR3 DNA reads TGTGCCAGCAGCGTAACAGGGGTCATGGAGGGCTACACCTTC. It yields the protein CASSVTGVMEGYTF.

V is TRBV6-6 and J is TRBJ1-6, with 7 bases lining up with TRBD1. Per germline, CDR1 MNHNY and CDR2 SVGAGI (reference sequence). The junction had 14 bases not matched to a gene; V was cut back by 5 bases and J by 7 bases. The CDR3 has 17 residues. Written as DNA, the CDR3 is TGTGCCAGCAGTCGAATATCGCCCGGGACAGAGAATTCACCCCTCCACTTT. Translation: CASSRISPGTENSPLHF.

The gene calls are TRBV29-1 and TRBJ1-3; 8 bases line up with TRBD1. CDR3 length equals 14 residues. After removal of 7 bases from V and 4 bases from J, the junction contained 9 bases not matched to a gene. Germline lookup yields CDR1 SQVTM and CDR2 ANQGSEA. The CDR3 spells CSGIRTGSGNTIYF. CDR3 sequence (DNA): TGCAGCGGGATTAGGACAGGGTCCGGAAACACCATATATTTT.

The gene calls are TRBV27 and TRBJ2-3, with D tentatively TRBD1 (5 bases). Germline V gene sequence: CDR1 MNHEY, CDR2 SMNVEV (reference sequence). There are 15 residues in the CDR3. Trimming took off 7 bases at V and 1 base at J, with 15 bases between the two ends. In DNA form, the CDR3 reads TGTGCCAGCAATCCCTGGGGCAGTGGCACAGATACGCAGTATTTT. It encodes CASNPWGSGTDTQYF.

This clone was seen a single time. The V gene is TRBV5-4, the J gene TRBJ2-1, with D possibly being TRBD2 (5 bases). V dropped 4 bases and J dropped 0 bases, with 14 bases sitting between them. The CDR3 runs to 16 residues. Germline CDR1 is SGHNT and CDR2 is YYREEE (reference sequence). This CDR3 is CASSGSLYVSYNEQFF. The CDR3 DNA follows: TGTGCCAGCAGCGGGAGTTTGTACGTCTCCTACAATGAGCAGTTCTTC. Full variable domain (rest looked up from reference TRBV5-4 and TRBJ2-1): ETGVTQSPTHLIKTRGQQVTLRCSSQSGHNTVSWYQQALGQGPQFIFQYYREEENGRGNFPPRFSGLQFPNYSSELNVNALELDDSALYLCASSGSLYVSYNEQFFGPGTRLTVL.

The CDR3 coding sequence is TGTGCCAGCAGTTTAAGTACAGTCAATCAGCCCCAGCATTTT. It specifies CASSLSTVNQPQHF. The genes are TRBV27 and TRBJ1-5; D unclear. There are 14 residues in the CDR3. Germline CDR1 reads MNHEY; CDR2 reads SMNVEV (reference sequence). The V end was cut by 2 bases, the J end by 3 bases, with 8 bases between.

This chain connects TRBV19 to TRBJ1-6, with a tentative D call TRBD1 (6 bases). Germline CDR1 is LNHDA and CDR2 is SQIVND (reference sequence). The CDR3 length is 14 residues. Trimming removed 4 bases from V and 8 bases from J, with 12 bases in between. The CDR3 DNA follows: TGTGCCAGTAGTAGGAAGGGGGGGGATTCACCCCTCCACTTT. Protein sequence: CASSRKGGDSPLHF.

CDR3 residues: CASSLGRARDTIYF. CDR3 DNA sequence: TGTGCCAGCAGCTTGGGCAGGGCCCGGGACACCATATATTTT. The rearrangement joins TRBV5-4 to TRBJ1-3; a possible D gene is TRBD1 (5 bases). Trimming took off 0 bases at V and 8 bases at J, with 12 bases between the two ends. The CDR3 spans 14 residues. Germline V lookup: CDR1 SGHNT, CDR2 YYREEE (reference sequence).

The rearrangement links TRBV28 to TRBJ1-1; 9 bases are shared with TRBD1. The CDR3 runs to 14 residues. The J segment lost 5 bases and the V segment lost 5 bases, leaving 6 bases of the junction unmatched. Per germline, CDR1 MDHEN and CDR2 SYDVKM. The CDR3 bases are TGTGCCAGCAGTCCCACAGGGGGCAGAACTGAAGCTTTCTTT. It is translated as CASSPTGGRTEAFF.

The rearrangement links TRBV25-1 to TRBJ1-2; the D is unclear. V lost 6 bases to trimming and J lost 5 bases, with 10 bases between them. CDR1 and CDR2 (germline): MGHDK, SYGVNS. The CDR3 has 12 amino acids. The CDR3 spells CASSPGGYGYTF. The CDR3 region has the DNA TGTGCCAGCAGCCCTGGAGGGTATGGCTACACCTTC.

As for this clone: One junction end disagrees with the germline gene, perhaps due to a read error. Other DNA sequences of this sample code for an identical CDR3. CDR3 residues: CASSLAGGTDTQYF. CDR3 coding DNA: TGTGCTAGCAGCCTAGCGGGAGGTACAGATACGCAGTATTTT. The chain recombines TRBV7-7 with TRBJ2-3; 11 bases agree with TRBD2. Germline lookup yields CDR1 SSHAT and CDR2 FNYEAQ (reference sequence). CDR3 length: 14 amino acids.

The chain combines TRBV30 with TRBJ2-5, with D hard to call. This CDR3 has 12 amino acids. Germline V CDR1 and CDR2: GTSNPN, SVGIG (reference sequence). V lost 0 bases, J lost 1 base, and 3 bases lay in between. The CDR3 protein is CAWSVIQETQYF. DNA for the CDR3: TGTGCCTGGAGTGTCATCCAAGAGACCCAGTACTTC.